The rows below give T cell receptor beta chains drawn from one sample of a study of radiotherapy plus CTLA-4 blockade in lung cancer. TCRdb keeps only in-frame clones here, not all; method: immunoSEQ multiplex PCR. The data contain about 80,000 clones, about 84% of them seen just once; the ten biggest clones take up approximately 0.81%. The source material was peripheral blood, sampled from a patient treated with radiotherapy plus ipilimumab. The receptors originated from a human donor with non-small cell lung cancer who had stable disease on radiotherapy plus ipilimumab. The CDR3 runs from the conserved cysteine through the conserved F or W. D genes are given only for firm matches. The size of a clone is reported for some rows only, either as once, few or many, or as a class for expanded clones.

V gene: TRBV28
D gene: -
clone size: -
J gene: TRBJ1-1
CDR3 DNA: TGTGCCAGCAGTTTATCCTCCCTGAACACTGAAGCTTTCTTT
CDR3 protein: CASSLSSLNTEAFF

V gene: TRBV5-1
D gene: TRBD1
clone size: -
J gene: TRBJ1-4
CDR3 DNA: TGCGCCAGCAGCCAAGACAGGGGTGGCGAAAAACTGTTTTTT
CDR3 protein: CASSQDRGGEKLFF

V gene: TRBV14
D gene: TRBD1
clone size: once
J gene: TRBJ1-2
CDR3 DNA: TGTGCCAGCAGTTTCGACAGGGTGGACGGCTACACCTTC
CDR3 protein: CASSFDRVDGYTF

V gene: TRBV19
D gene: -
clone size: -
J gene: TRBJ1-1
CDR3 DNA: TGTGCCAGTAGTAAGACAGGTTTGAACACTGAAGCTTTCTTT
CDR3 protein: CASSKTGLNTEAFF

V gene: TRBV2
D gene: -
clone size: few
J gene: TRBJ1-4
CDR3 DNA: TGTGCCAGCACCCAGGCGGCTGGGGGTAATGAAAAACTGTTTTTT
CDR3 protein: CASTQAAGGNEKLFF

V gene: TRBV28
D gene: TRBD1
clone size: -
J gene: TRBJ1-2
CDR3 DNA: TGTGCCAGCAGTGCACACAGGGGGAACTATGGCTACACCTTC
CDR3 protein: CASSAHRGNYGYTF

V gene: TRBV5-4
D gene: TRBD2
clone size: once
J gene: TRBJ2-3
CDR3 DNA: TGTGCCAGCAGCGGGACCTGGCGGGAGGGGGTAGATACGCAGTATTTT
CDR3 protein: CASSGTWREGVDTQYF

V gene: TRBV27
D gene: -
clone size: once
J gene: TRBJ1-6
CDR3 DNA: TGTGCCAGCAGTTTAGAACAGCAGGGCAATTCACCCCTCCACTTT
CDR3 protein: CASSLEQQGNSPLHF

V gene: TRBV6-1
D gene: -
clone size: -
J gene: TRBJ2-3
CDR3 DNA: TGTGCCAGCAGTGAGAGAGGGAGTACGCAGTATTTT
CDR3 protein: CASSERGSTQYF

V gene: TRBV6-4
D gene: -
clone size: once
J gene: TRBJ2-7
CDR3 DNA: TGTGCCAGCCCCCTCGAGCAGTACTTC
CDR3 protein: CASPLEQYF

V gene: TRBV7-8
D gene: -
clone size: -
J gene: TRBJ1-1
CDR3 DNA: TGTGCCAGCAGCTCTATCAGGGGAGGCACTGAAGCTTTCTTT
CDR3 protein: CASSSIRGGTEAFF

V gene: TRBV4-1
D gene: TRBD1
clone size: -
J gene: TRBJ1-2
CDR3 DNA: TGCGCCAGCAGCCAAGTGGGGACAGGACTTTATGGCTACACCTTC
CDR3 protein: CASSQVGTGLYGYTF

V gene: TRBV7-9
D gene: -
clone size: -
J gene: TRBJ2-2
CDR3 DNA: TGTGCCAGCAGCTTAGATTCCCCCGGTGGGAAGCTGTTTTTT
CDR3 protein: CASSLDSPGGKLFF

V gene: TRBV5-1
D gene: TRBD2
clone size: -
J gene: TRBJ2-1
CDR3 DNA: TGCGCCAGCAGCTTGGCCAGCGGGGGGTACTACAATGAGCAGTTCTTC
CDR3 protein: CASSLASGGYYNEQFF

V gene: TRBV29-1
D gene: -
clone size: -
J gene: TRBJ2-5
CDR3 DNA: TGCAGCGTTGTTTCCGGATCCCAAGAGACCCAGTACTTC
CDR3 protein: CSVVSGSQETQYF

V gene: TRBV6-5
D gene: -
clone size: -
J gene: TRBJ2-7
CDR3 DNA: TGTGCCAGCAGCCCCCGGCTGAGGGTGGGCTACGAGCAGTACTTC
CDR3 protein: CASSPRLRVGYEQYF

V gene: TRBV30
D gene: -
clone size: -
J gene: TRBJ2-2
CDR3 DNA: TGTGCCTGGAGTGCGTTGTCCGGGGAGCTGTTTTTT
CDR3 protein: CAWSALSGELFF

V gene: TRBV28
D gene: TRBD1
clone size: few
J gene: TRBJ1-3
CDR3 DNA: TGTGCCTGTGGACAGGGGCCGTCTAGTGGAAACACCATATATTTT
CDR3 protein: CACGQGPSSGNTIYF

V gene: TRBV6-6
D gene: TRBD2
clone size: -
J gene: TRBJ2-1
CDR3 DNA: TGTGCCAGCATCAATACCGGGGGGGCAGATGAGCAGTTCTTC
CDR3 protein: CASINTGGADEQFF

V gene: TRBV30
D gene: -
clone size: few
J gene: TRBJ1-5
CDR3 DNA: TGTGCCTGGAGTGTATCGGGAAATATAATTCAGCCCCAGCATTTT
CDR3 protein: CAWSVSGNIIQPQHF

V gene: TRBV7-2
D gene: -
clone size: -
J gene: TRBJ1-4
CDR3 DNA: TGTGCCAGCAGCTCTCTGGGACGTGGTAATGAAAAACTGTTTTTT
CDR3 protein: CASSSLGRGNEKLFF

V gene: TRBV2
D gene: TRBD1
clone size: -
J gene: TRBJ2-5
CDR3 DNA: TGTGCCAGCAGCTTAGACAGGGGGAGAGAGACCCAGTACTTC
CDR3 protein: CASSLDRGRETQYF

V gene: TRBV19
D gene: -
clone size: few
J gene: TRBJ2-1
CDR3 DNA: TGTGCCAGTAGCGACGGTTACAATGAGCAGTTCTTC
CDR3 protein: CASSDGYNEQFF

V gene: TRBV5-1
D gene: TRBD2
clone size: -
J gene: TRBJ2-1
CDR3 DNA: TGCGCCAGCAGCTTGGAAGGGACTAGCGGGGGGCCGAAGTTCTTC
CDR3 protein: CASSLEGTSGGPKFF

V gene: TRBV6-5
D gene: -
clone size: -
J gene: TRBJ2-4
CDR3 DNA: TGTGCCAGCAGTTACGGTATAGGGCTAGCCAAAAACATTCAGTACTTC
CDR3 protein: CASSYGIGLAKNIQYF

V gene: TRBV7-9
D gene: -
clone size: few
J gene: TRBJ2-3
CDR3 DNA: TGTGCCAGCAGTCTAATGGGGGGGCGAGATACGCAGTATTTT
CDR3 protein: CASSLMGGRDTQYF

V gene: TRBV7-9
D gene: TRBD1
clone size: -
J gene: TRBJ1-5
CDR3 DNA: TGTGCCAGCAGCGACCCAGGACAGGGGGGGCTATATAGCAATCAGCCCCAGCATTTT
CDR3 protein: CASSDPGQGGLYSNQPQHF

V gene: TRBV7-9
D gene: -
clone size: few
J gene: TRBJ1-5
CDR3 DNA: TGTGCCAGCAGCTACGGGGAAGGGGGCAATCAGCCCCAGCATTTT
CDR3 protein: CASSYGEGGNQPQHF

V gene: TRBV19
D gene: -
clone size: -
J gene: TRBJ1-1
CDR3 DNA: TGTGCCAGTAGTCTCGGGACGGATAACACTGAAGCTTTCTTT
CDR3 protein: CASSLGTDNTEAFF

V gene: TRBV7-8
D gene: -
clone size: -
J gene: TRBJ1-1
CDR3 DNA: TGTGCCAGCAGCCCTCTGACAGTCTCCAACACTGAAGCTTTCTTT
CDR3 protein: CASSPLTVSNTEAFF

V gene: TRBV28
D gene: -
clone size: few
J gene: TRBJ1-4
CDR3 DNA: TGTGCCAGCAGTTTAGATACAGGACGCAATGAGAAACTGTTTTTT
CDR3 protein: CASSLDTGRNEKLFF

V gene: TRBV7-9
D gene: -
clone size: -
J gene: TRBJ1-2
CDR3 DNA: TGTGCCAGCAGCTTAGGGTCAGGCAGGGACACCTATGGCTACACCTTC
CDR3 protein: CASSLGSGRDTYGYTF

V gene: TRBV9
D gene: -
clone size: -
J gene: TRBJ2-5
CDR3 DNA: TGTGCCAGCAGCCGTAGAGACTCGGGTGAGACCCAGTACTTC
CDR3 protein: CASSRRDSGETQYF

V gene: TRBV6-1
D gene: TRBD1
clone size: -
J gene: TRBJ1-2
CDR3 DNA: TGTGCCAGCACTAGGGGACAGCCTTATGGCTACACCTTC
CDR3 protein: CASTRGQPYGYTF

V gene: TRBV2
D gene: -
clone size: -
J gene: TRBJ2-1
CDR3 DNA: TGTGCCAGCAGTGAGGGTCGAGGAGCCGCGGAGTTCTTC
CDR3 protein: CASSEGRGAAEFF

V gene: TRBV10-2
D gene: -
clone size: -
J gene: TRBJ2-3
CDR3 DNA: TGCGCCAGCAGTGAGGGAGATACGCAGTATTTT
CDR3 protein: CASSEGDTQYF

V gene: TRBV28
D gene: TRBD1
clone size: -
J gene: TRBJ2-7
CDR3 DNA: TGTGCCAGCAGACCCGACAGGGGAACCCGGTACGAGCAGTACTTC
CDR3 protein: CASRPDRGTRYEQYF

V gene: TRBV10-3
D gene: -
clone size: -
J gene: TRBJ1-5
CDR3 DNA: TGTGCCATCAGCCGGGACGATAGCAATCAGCCCCAGCATTTT
CDR3 protein: CAISRDDSNQPQHF

V gene: TRBV6-6
D gene: -
clone size: -
J gene: TRBJ2-7
CDR3 DNA: TGTGCCAGCAGTTATGAGCTCAACGGCGAGCAGTACTTC
CDR3 protein: CASSYELNGEQYF

V gene: TRBV5-4
D gene: TRBD1
clone size: -
J gene: TRBJ2-2
CDR3 DNA: TGTGCCAGCAGCTCCGGGACAGACACCGGGGAGCTGTTTTTT
CDR3 protein: CASSSGTDTGELFF

V gene: TRBV5-1
D gene: -
clone size: -
J gene: TRBJ1-4
CDR3 DNA: TGCGCCAGCAGCTTGGCCATTTCGGGTGAAAAACTGTTTTTT
CDR3 protein: CASSLAISGEKLFF

V gene: TRBV19
D gene: TRBD1
clone size: -
J gene: TRBJ1-4
CDR3 DNA: TGTGCCAGTACCCTCGGGACAGGGTATGAAAAACTGTTTTTT
CDR3 protein: CASTLGTGYEKLFF

V gene: TRBV28
D gene: -
clone size: -
J gene: TRBJ1-1
CDR3 DNA: TGTGCCAGCAGTTCTATTTGGGGTAACACTGAAGCTTTCTTT
CDR3 protein: CASSSIWGNTEAFF

V gene: TRBV30
D gene: TRBD1
clone size: -
J gene: TRBJ1-4
CDR3 DNA: TGTGCCTTGAAACAGGGGAGTGAAAAACTGTTTTTT
CDR3 protein: CALKQGSEKLFF

V gene: TRBV28
D gene: -
clone size: -
J gene: TRBJ1-2
CDR3 DNA: TGTGCCAGCAGTTTCTCTGAGACCAACTATGGCTACACCTTC
CDR3 protein: CASSFSETNYGYTF

V gene: TRBV2
D gene: TRBD2
clone size: -
J gene: TRBJ2-5
CDR3 DNA: TGTGCCAGCAGCGGTAGCGGGCGCCGGGAGACCCAGTACTTC
CDR3 protein: CASSGSGRRETQYF

V gene: TRBV11-2
D gene: TRBD2
clone size: -
J gene: TRBJ2-5
CDR3 DNA: TGTGCCAGCAGCACGGGACTAGCGGGAGAGACCCAGTACTTC
CDR3 protein: CASSTGLAGETQYF

V gene: TRBV15
D gene: TRBD2
clone size: once
J gene: TRBJ2-3
CDR3 DNA: TGTGCCACCAGCAGGGGGAGGGCCAGAGATACGCAGTATTTT
CDR3 protein: CATSRGRARDTQYF

V gene: TRBV30
D gene: TRBD1
clone size: -
J gene: TRBJ1-2
CDR3 DNA: TGTGCCTGGAGATACCGCCAGGGGGCTAACTATGGCTACACCTTC
CDR3 protein: CAWRYRQGANYGYTF

V gene: TRBV20-1
D gene: -
clone size: -
J gene: TRBJ2-3
CDR3 DNA: TGCAGTGCTCTGAGGGATACGCAGTATTTT
CDR3 protein: CSALRDTQYF

V gene: TRBV6-5
D gene: -
clone size: -
J gene: TRBJ2-7
CDR3 DNA: TGTGCCAGCAGTTCCAAAACTGGGGAGCAGTACTTC
CDR3 protein: CASSSKTGEQYF

V gene: TRBV2
D gene: TRBD1
clone size: -
J gene: TRBJ2-7
CDR3 DNA: TGTGCCAGCAGTGGTAAAAAGGGGGTTTGGGACAGGGGACCCTACGAGCAGTACTTC
CDR3 protein: CASSGKKGVWDRGPYEQYF

V gene: TRBV6-5
D gene: -
clone size: once
J gene: TRBJ2-7
CDR3 DNA: TGTGCCAGCAGAGTAGGCGACTCCTACGAGCAGTACTTC
CDR3 protein: CASRVGDSYEQYF